This T cell receptor (beta chain) was recovered during a study of blood T cell repertoires in COVID-19. In the study overall: Sites in the United States, Italy and Spain provided acute and convalescent COVID-19 samples. Sources were T cells, B-cell-depleted T cells, or PBMCs; the material itself was cDNA or gDNA.

Original data processing: Estimation of nucleated cell counts was performed using reference gene primer amplification. This table comes from immunoSEQ multiplex PCR, and its TCRdb copy is limited to in-frame clones, with some not included. The DNA gave D and trimming, while V, J and clone size come from that table. The profile shows 160,000 or so clones, about 90% of them singletons. V was trimmed by 0 bases and J by 9 bases, leaving 27 bases between them. The CDR3 runs 19 residues. CDR1 and CDR2 from the germline V gene are MNHNS and SASEGT. This clone showed up just once. The clonotype was recovered from a man aged 55 to 69 with acute or convalescent COVID-19. Sequencing was carried out using peripheral blood. The rearrangement uses TRBV6-1 and TRBJ1-5; weak D call: TRBD1 (6 bases). CDR3 nucleotide sequence: TGTGCCAGCAGTGAAGCGCAGGGGAGCCTCGACTACGGAGAGGGGCCCCAGCATTTT. It encodes CASSEAQGSLDYGEGPQHF.